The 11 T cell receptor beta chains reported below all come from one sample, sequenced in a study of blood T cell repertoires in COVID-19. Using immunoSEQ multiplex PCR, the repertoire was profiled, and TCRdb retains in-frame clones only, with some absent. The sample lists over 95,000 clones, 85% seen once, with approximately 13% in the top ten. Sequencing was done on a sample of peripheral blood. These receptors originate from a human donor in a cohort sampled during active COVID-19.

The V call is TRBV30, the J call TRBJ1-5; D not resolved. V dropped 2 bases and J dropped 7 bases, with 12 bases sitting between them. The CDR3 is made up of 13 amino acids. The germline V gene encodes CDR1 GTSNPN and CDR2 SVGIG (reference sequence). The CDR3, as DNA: TGTGCCTGGAGTTCCTCGGGTGGACAGCCCCAGCATTTT. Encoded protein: CAWSSSGGQPQHF.

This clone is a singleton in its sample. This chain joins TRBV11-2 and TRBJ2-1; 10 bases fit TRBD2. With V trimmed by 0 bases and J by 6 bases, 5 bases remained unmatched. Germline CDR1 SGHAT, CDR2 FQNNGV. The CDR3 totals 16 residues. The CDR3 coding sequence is TGTGCCAGCAGCTTAGATCTAGCGGGGGCCCTCAATGAGCAGTTCTTC. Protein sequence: CASSLDLAGALNEQFF.

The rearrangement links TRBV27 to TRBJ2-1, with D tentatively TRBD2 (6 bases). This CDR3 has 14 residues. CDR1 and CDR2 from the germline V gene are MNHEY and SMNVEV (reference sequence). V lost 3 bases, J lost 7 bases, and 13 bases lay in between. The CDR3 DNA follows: TGTGCCAGCAGTTTCCTTCAACGGGGGAATGAGCAGTTCTTC. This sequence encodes CASSFLQRGNEQFF.

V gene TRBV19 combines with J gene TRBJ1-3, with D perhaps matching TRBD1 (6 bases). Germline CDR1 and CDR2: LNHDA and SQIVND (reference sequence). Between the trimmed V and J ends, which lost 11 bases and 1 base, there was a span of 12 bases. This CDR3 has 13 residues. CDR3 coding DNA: TGTGCCGGTTCAGGGGATTCTGGAAACACCATATATTTT. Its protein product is CAGSGDSGNTIYF.

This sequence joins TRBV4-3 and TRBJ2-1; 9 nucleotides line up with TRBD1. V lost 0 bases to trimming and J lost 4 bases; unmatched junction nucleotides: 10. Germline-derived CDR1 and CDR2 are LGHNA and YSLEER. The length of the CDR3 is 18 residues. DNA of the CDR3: TGCGCCAGCAGCCAAGATCTGGGACAGGGAGGCTTGTACAATGAGCAGTTCTTC. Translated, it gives CASSQDLGQGGLYNEQFF.

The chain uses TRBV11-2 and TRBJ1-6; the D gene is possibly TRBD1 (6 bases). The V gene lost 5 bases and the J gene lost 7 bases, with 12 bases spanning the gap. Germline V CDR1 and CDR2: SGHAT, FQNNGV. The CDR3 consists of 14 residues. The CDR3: CASSRERGNSPLHF. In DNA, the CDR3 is TGTGCCAGCAGCCGGGAAAGGGGGAATTCACCCCTCCACTTT.

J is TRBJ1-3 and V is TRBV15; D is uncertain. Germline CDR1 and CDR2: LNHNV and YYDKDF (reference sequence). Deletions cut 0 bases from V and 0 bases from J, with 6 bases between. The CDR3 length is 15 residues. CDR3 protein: CATSRDLFSGNTIYF. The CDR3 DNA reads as TGTGCCACCAGCAGAGACCTTTTCTCTGGAAACACCATATATTTT.

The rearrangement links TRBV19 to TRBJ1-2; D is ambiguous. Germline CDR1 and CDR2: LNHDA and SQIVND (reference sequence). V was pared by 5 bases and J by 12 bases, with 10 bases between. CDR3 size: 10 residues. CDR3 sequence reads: CASSQDRHTF. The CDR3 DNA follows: TGTGCCAGTAGTCAGGATCGCCACACCTTC.

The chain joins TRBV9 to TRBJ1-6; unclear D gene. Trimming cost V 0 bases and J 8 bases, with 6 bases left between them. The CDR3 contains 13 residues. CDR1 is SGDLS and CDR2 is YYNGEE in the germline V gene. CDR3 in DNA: TGTGCCAGCAGCGTAGTTGTAGATTCACCCCTCCACTTT. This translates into CASSVVVDSPLHF.

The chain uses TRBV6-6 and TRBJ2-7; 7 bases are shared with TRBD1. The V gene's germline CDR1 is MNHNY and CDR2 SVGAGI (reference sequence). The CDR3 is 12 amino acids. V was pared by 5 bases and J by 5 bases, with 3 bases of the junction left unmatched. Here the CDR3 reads CASSRQGHEQYF. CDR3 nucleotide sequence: TGTGCCAGCAGTAGACAGGGCCACGAGCAGTACTTC.

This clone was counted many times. CDR3 loop: CASSQDPLAGGPVGELFF. The CDR3 nucleotides are TGTGCCAGCAGCCAAGATCCGCTAGCGGGGGGGCCAGTCGGGGAGCTGTTTTTT. The chain combines TRBV3-1 (or the pseudogene TRBV3-2) with TRBJ2-2; 12 nucleotides align to TRBD2. This CDR3 has 18 residues. CDR1 is LGHDT, CDR2 YNNKEL, per germline (reference sequence). The J segment lost 7 bases and the V segment lost 0 bases, leaving 9 bases of the junction unmatched.